These T cell receptor beta chains were read from a single sample in a study of CD8 T cells in ankylosing spondylitis. TCRdb analysed the 5' RACE reads with MiXCR anew, one entry per CDR3 protein. The table has 500,000 to 650,000 distinct CDR3 sequences, roughly 5.2% seen once; the top ten hold 3.5%. The sequencing input was blood, either unsorted or a sorted T cell fraction (not recorded which). The source of these receptors is a male donor with ankylosing spondylitis. Both conserved end residues are part of each CDR3. The D gene is left open where the match is weak. Clone size is shown for a subset of rows, as once, few, many or a class of expanded clone.

clone_size	v_call	d_call	j_call	cdr3_aa	cdr3_nt
many	TRBV10-3	-	TRBJ1-5	CAIRKTGPGEPQHF	TGTGCCATCAGGAAAACAGGGCCGGGGGAGCCCCAGCATTTT
many	TRBV7-9	-	TRBJ1-5	CASSLAFGQFNQPQHF	TGTGCCAGCAGCTTAGCGTTCGGGCAGTTCAATCAGCCCCAGCATTTT
many	TRBV27	-	TRBJ1-5	CASNFQPQHF	TGTGCCAGCAATTTCCAGCCCCAGCATTTT
many	TRBV15	-	TRBJ2-2	CATRGVELGIRKGGELFF	TGTGCCACCAGGGGGGTGGAACTAGGGATCCGGAAAGGCGGGGAGCTGTTTTTT
many	TRBV20-1	-	TRBJ2-7	CSADTGPDEQYF	TGCAGTGCGGACACCGGGCCCGACGAGCAGTACTTC
many	TRBV5-1	-	TRBJ2-3	CASTFRDLRTDTQYF	TGCGCCAGCACCTTCCGGGACCTACGCACAGATACGCAGTATTTT
many	TRBV9	-	TRBJ2-3	CASSFLLTDTQYF	TGTGCCAGCAGCTTTCTACTCACAGATACGCAGTATTTT
many	TRBV6-1	-	TRBJ2-5	CASTQGRSALPETQYF	TGTGCCAGCACCCAGGGACGATCCGCCCTCCCAGAGACCCAGTACTTC
-	TRBV5-1	-	TRBJ1-6	CASSLKGGGSYNSPLHF	TGCGCCAGCAGCTTAAAGGGTGGGGGGTCCTATAATTCACCCCTCCACTTT
many	TRBV5-1	-	TRBJ2-7	CASSLGDTRGEQYF	TGCGCCAGCAGCTTAGGAGACACACGGGGCGAGCAGTACTTC
many	TRBV27	TRBD2	TRBJ2-7	CAGGTSGGAYEQYF	TGTGCCGGTGGGACTAGCGGGGGTGCCTACGAGCAGTACTTC
many	TRBV5-1	-	TRBJ2-3	CASSLVTVTDTQYF	TGCGCCAGCAGCTTGGTTACAGTCACAGATACGCAGTATTTT
-	TRBV20-1	TRBD2	TRBJ2-1	CSGRHPTSGRALSYNEQFF	TGCAGTGGTCGACACCCGACTAGCGGGAGGGCCCTTTCCTACAATGAGCAGTTCTTC
many	TRBV12-3/TRBV12-4	TRBD1	TRBJ2-1	CASRTGQPYNEQFF	TGTGCCAGCCGGACAGGGCAACCGTACAATGAGCAGTTCTTC
few	TRBV10-3	-	TRBJ1-3	CAISESYPSSGNTIYF	TGTGCCATCAGTGAGTCTTACCCTTCCTCTGGAAACACCATATATTTT
many	TRBV29-1	-	TRBJ2-5	CSVDWGAKETQYF	TGCAGCGTTGATTGGGGGGCGAAGGAGACCCAGTACTTC
many	TRBV5-1	-	TRBJ2-2	CASSLSRAGTGELFF	TGCGCCAGCAGCTTGAGCAGGGCCGGCACCGGGGAGCTGTTTTTT
many	TRBV20-1	-	TRBJ1-5	CSARRSYSNQPQHF	TGCAGTGCTAGAAGATCTTATAGCAATCAGCCCCAGCATTTT
many	TRBV5-1	TRBD1	TRBJ1-2	CASSPRTGYGYTF	TGCGCCAGCAGCCCGAGGACAGGGTACGGCTACACCTTC
many	TRBV6-2/TRBV6-3	TRBD1	TRBJ2-1	CASKAGGDEQFF	TGTGCCAGCAAGGCAGGGGGCGATGAGCAGTTCTTC
many	TRBV20-1	-	TRBJ1-2	CSPPSDGYTF	TGCAGCCCCCCATCCGATGGCTACACCTTC
many	TRBV7-8	TRBD2	TRBJ2-1	CASSPWTSGRGEQFF	TGTGCCAGCAGCCCCTGGACTAGCGGGAGAGGGGAGCAGTTCTTC
many	TRBV15	-	TRBJ1-5	CATSRDIQGNQPQHF	TGTGCCACCAGCAGAGACATACAGGGAAATCAGCCCCAGCATTTT
many	TRBV29-1	-	TRBJ2-5	CSVERGRRETQYF	TGCAGCGTTGAAAGGGGCCGCCGGGAGACCCAGTACTTC
many	TRBV10-2	-	TRBJ2-7	CASSEGQVSSYEQYF	TGCGCCAGCAGTGAGGGGCAGGTGAGCTCCTACGAGCAGTACTTC
many	TRBV6-5	TRBD1	TRBJ2-7	CASSFSRDRLSYEQYF	TGTGCCAGCAGCTTCTCCCGGGACAGGCTGTCCTACGAGCAGTACTTC
many	TRBV4-3	-	TRBJ2-6	CASSQSGFFSGANVLTF	TGCGCCAGCAGCCAATCCGGATTTTTCTCTGGGGCCAACGTCCTGACTTTC
many	TRBV29-1	-	TRBJ1-4	CSVQNTATNEKLFF	TGCAGCGTCCAGAATACTGCAACTAATGAAAAACTGTTTTTT
many	TRBV28	-	TRBJ2-1	CASSLGGRGGSGEQFF	TGTGCCAGCAGTTTAGGCGGGCGCGGCGGTTCCGGTGAGCAGTTCTTC
-	TRBV28	-	TRBJ2-2	CASSLLSLPGVFF	TGTGCCAGCAGTTTATTATCGCTCCCGGGGGTGTTTTTT
many	TRBV5-5	-	TRBJ2-7	CASSLPPGRDTRSYEQYF	TGTGCCAGCAGCTTGCCTCCTGGGAGGGACACTCGCTCCTACGAGCAGTACTTC
many	TRBV4-2	TRBD2	TRBJ2-3	CASSGGDSGDTQYF	TGTGCCAGTTCCGGGGGGGATAGTGGAGATACGCAGTATTTT
many	TRBV29-1	-	TRBJ2-7	CSVGQISSYEQYF	TGCAGCGTTGGGCAGATTAGCTCCTACGAGCAGTACTTC